Below are 30 T cell receptor beta chains sequenced from a single sample in a study of control samples from healthy donors and cancer patients. The data were produced by immunoSEQ multiplex PCR, yet TCRdb's version contains in-frame clones alone and is incomplete. The repertoire includes some 130,000 clones, 92% of them detected once, and approximately 2% sits in the top ten. What was sequenced was blood. The receptor set was obtained from a woman aged 45-65 years in good health.

The rearrangement links TRBV4-1 to TRBJ1-2; 7 bases are a match to TRBD1. V lost 0 bases to trimming and J lost 7 bases; unmatched junction nucleotides: 8. In germline, CDR1 is MGHRA, CDR2 YSYEKL. The CDR3 contains 15 residues. CDR3 nucleotide sequence: TGCGCCAGCAGCCAAGATAAAGGGGGCGCCTCTGGCTACACCTTC. It translates to CASSQDKGGASGYTF.

The V call is TRBV19, the J call TRBJ2-3, with 7 bases matching TRBD2. This CDR3 has 14 amino acids. The ends lost 4 bases at V and 4 bases at J; junction bases unmatched: 5. Germline CDR1 reads LNHDA; CDR2 reads SQIVND (reference sequence). Here the CDR3 DNA reads TGTGCCAGTAGTAGTGTGGGAGGGTCAGATACGCAGTATTTT. This translates into CASSSVGGSDTQYF. The entire variable domain, with the rest obtained from reference TRBV19 and TRBJ2-3, is as follows: DGGITQSPKYLFRKEGQNVTLSCEQNLNHDAMYWYRQDPGQGLRLIYYSQIVNDFQKGDIAEGYSVSREKKESFPLTVTSAQKNPTAFYLCASSSVGGSDTQYFGPGTRLTVL.

This chain links TRBV28 with TRBJ2-6, with 12 nucleotides matching TRBD2. The CDR3 runs to 18 residues. V trimming: 6 bases; J trimming: 0 bases; junction bases outside the gene matches: 6. Germline V gene data show CDR1 as MDHEN and CDR2 as SYDVKM. This chain's CDR3 is CASRGTSGPRSGANVLTF. The DNA for the CDR3 is TGTGCCAGCAGAGGGACTAGCGGGCCTCGCTCTGGGGCCAACGTCCTGACTTTC. Full variable domain (rest looked up from reference TRBV28 and TRBJ2-6): DVKVTQSSRYLVKRTGEKVFLECVQDMDHENMFWYRQDPGLGLRLIYFSYDVKMKEKGDIPEGYSVSREKKERFSLILESASTNQTSMYLCASRGTSGPRSGANVLTFGAGSRLTVL.

The gene calls are TRBV6-6 and TRBJ1-2; D perhaps matches TRBD1 (5 bases). CDR3 size: 14 residues. The ends were cut back, 2 bases at V and 3 bases at J, with 10 bases in the middle. CDR1 and CDR2 from the germline V gene are MNHNY and SVGAGI (reference sequence). The chain's CDR3 is CASSYGAMDYGYTF. The CDR3 coding sequence is TGTGCCAGCAGTTACGGGGCAATGGACTATGGCTACACCTTC.

The chain is built from TRBV14 and TRBJ1-3; D call uncertain. Trimming took 0 bases from V and 4 from J, leaving 10 bases between them. The CDR3 runs 15 residues. In germline, CDR1 is SGHDN, CDR2 FVKESK. CDR3 protein: CASSQDLPGGNTIYF. The CDR3, as DNA: TGTGCCAGCAGCCAAGATTTACCCGGGGGAAACACCATATATTTT.

J is TRBJ1-2 and V is TRBV10-3; 7 nucleotides match TRBD1. The CDR3 extends over 12 amino acids. Germline V lookup: CDR1 ENHRY, CDR2 SYGVKD. V dropped 11 bases and J dropped 4; count of bases not matched to a gene: 7. CDR3 nucleotides: TGTGCCCTCGGGGACAGCAGCTATGGCTACACCTTC. Translated: CALGDSSYGYTF.

The chain employs TRBV28 and TRBJ1-1; D is unresolved. CDR1 and CDR2 (germline): MDHEN, SYDVKM. The CDR3 is 11 amino acids. DNA for the CDR3: TGTGGAAGCCTGAAGAACACTGAAGCTTTCTTT. Translating gives CGSLKNTEAFF. The entire variable domain, with the rest obtained from reference TRBV28 and TRBJ1-1, is as follows: DVKVTQSSRYLVKRTGEKVFLECVQDMDHENMFWYRQDPGLGLRLIYFSYDVKMKEKGDIPEGYSVSREKKERFSLILESASTNQTSMYLCGSLKNTEAFFGQGTRLTVV.

The gene calls are TRBV19 and TRBJ1-3; D uncertain. The CDR3 covers 14 residues. In germline, CDR1 is LNHDA, CDR2 SQIVND (reference sequence). V was cut by 7 bases and J by 1 base, with 11 bases left in between. The CDR3 region has the DNA TGTGCCAGTAACACGGGCGGGTCTGGAAACACCATATATTTT. This sequence encodes CASNTGGSGNTIYF.

The chain carries TRBV5-4 and TRBJ1-2; the D gene is possibly TRBD1 (5 bases). In germline, CDR1 is SGHNT, CDR2 YYREEE (reference sequence). The CDR3 totals 16 residues. V lost 0 bases and J 3 bases, leaving 15 bases between the germline ends. CDR3 sequence reads: CASSLGGARRDYGYTF. The CDR3 DNA reads as TGTGCCAGCAGCTTGGGGGGCGCGCGCCGGGACTATGGCTACACCTTC.

V usage is TRBV6-5 and J usage is TRBJ1-5; D unresolved. V was trimmed by 3 bases and J by 6 bases, leaving 12 bases between them. Germline values: CDR1 MNHEY, CDR2 SVGAGI. The CDR3 length is 14 residues. The CDR3 DNA follows: TGTGCCAGCAGTTATTTCGGTATCGGTCAGCCCCAGCATTTT. Its protein product is CASSYFGIGQPQHF.

Concerning this clone itself: The same CDR3 is also encoded by other DNA sequences in this sample. This sequence joins TRBV2 and TRBJ2-7; D perhaps matches TRBD2 (5 bases). The germline V and J ends were trimmed by 3 bases and 1 base, with 7 bases remaining between them. The length of the CDR3 is 13 residues. Germline V gives CDR1 SNHLY, CDR2 FYNNEI. The CDR3 sequence is CASSERVSYEQYF. The CDR3 DNA sequence: TGTGCCAGCAGTGAGAGGGTTTCCTACGAGCAGTACTTC.

This clone was picked up a small number of times. The rearrangement joins TRBV28 to TRBJ1-5; D ambiguous. There are 15 residues in the CDR3. Trimming cost V 7 bases and J 2 bases, with 15 bases left between them. Germline V gene sequence: CDR1 MDHEN, CDR2 SYDVKM. CDR3 nucleotide sequence: TGTGCCAGCACCCTAGGTGGGATCGGCAATCAGCCCCAGCATTTT. This codes for CASTLGGIGNQPQHF.

J is TRBJ1-4 and V is TRBV4-2; TRBD1 aligns across 9 bases. The CDR3 spans 17 residues. J gave up 2 bases and V 1 base, and 5 bases lay outside the gene matches. Germline V gene sequence: CDR1 LGHNA, CDR2 YNFKEQ. CDR3 bases: TGTGCCAGCAGCCAAGGGGACAGGGTAGTTACTAATGAAAAACTGTTTTTT. Translated, it gives CASSQGDRVVTNEKLFF.

The chain recombines TRBV19 with TRBJ1-3, with D tentatively TRBD1 (6 bases). This CDR3 contains 16 residues. Germline CDR1 reads LNHDA; CDR2 reads SQIVND (reference sequence). Trimming took off 7 bases at V and 1 base at J, with 17 bases between the two ends. CDR3 sequence reads: CASTAPGTPSGNTIYF. The CDR3 DNA sequence: TGTGCCAGTACCGCCCCCGGGACACCTTCTGGAAACACCATATATTTT.

The chain uses TRBV3-1 (or the pseudogene TRBV3-2) and TRBJ1-3; D call uncertain. Germline-derived CDR1 and CDR2 are LGHDT and YNNKEL (reference sequence). This CDR3 has 12 residues. The V end lost 4 bases, the J end lost 2 bases, and 3 bases lay between the germline ends. CDR3 loop: CASSRTGNTIYF. The CDR3 nucleotides are TGTGCCAGCAGCCGTACTGGAAACACCATATATTTT.

The V gene is TRBV28, the J gene TRBJ1-1; no clear D. The CDR3 contains 14 residues. Germline assignment: CDR1 MDHEN and CDR2 SYDVKM. Trimming removed 1 base at V and 0 bases at J, with 6 bases between. In DNA form, the CDR3 reads TGTGCCAGCAGTTTATTAGCAGTGAACACTGAAGCTTTCTTT. Its protein is CASSLLAVNTEAFF.

In DNA form, the CDR3 reads TGTGCCAGCAGCGCGGGGACAGGGTTGACGTATGGCTACACCTTC. This translates into CASSAGTGLTYGYTF. V is TRBV2 and J is TRBJ1-2, with TRBD1 matching over 9 bases. Trimming at V came to 6 bases and at J to 5 bases, leaving 10 bases not matched to a gene. The CDR3 length is 15 residues. CDR1 SNHLY and CDR2 FYNNEI come from the germline V gene.

This clone was observed once. The CDR3 coding sequence is TGTGCCAGCACCCGTACAGGGTTGACCGGGGAGCTGTTTTTT. Protein product: CASTRTGLTGELFF. This chain joins TRBV5-4 and TRBJ2-2; D perhaps matches TRBD1 (6 bases). The germline V gene has CDR1 SGHNT and CDR2 YYREEE (reference sequence). The CDR3 spans 14 residues. Trimming took off 6 bases at V and 5 bases at J, with 14 bases between the two ends.

This sequence joins TRBV5-6 and TRBJ2-3; D possibly corresponds to TRBD2 (5 bases). Trimming shortened V by 4 bases and J by 10 bases, and 10 bases separated the two germline ends. The CDR3 consists of 11 residues. Per the germline V gene, CDR1 is SGHDT and CDR2 is YYEEEE. The CDR3 DNA reads as TGTGCCAGCAGCGGAAACGGGGCGCAGTATTTT. This sequence encodes CASSGNGAQYF.

DNA for the CDR3: TGTGCCAGTACCCCCCTGGGGGCCAGTAACTATGGCTACACCTTC. It translates to CASTPLGASNYGYTF. The chain joins TRBV19 to TRBJ1-2; D possibly corresponds to TRBD1 (6 bases). V lost 7 bases to trimming and J lost 1 base, with 16 bases between them. CDR1 and CDR2 from the germline V gene are LNHDA and SQIVND (reference sequence). The CDR3 spans 15 residues.

V gene TRBV11-2 combines with J gene TRBJ1-6; the match to TRBD1 covers 9 bases. Germline assignment: CDR1 SGHAT and CDR2 FQNNGV. The CDR3 covers 15 residues. Losses at the gene ends were 4 bases for V and 11 bases for J; bases not matched to a gene: 9. This CDR3 is CASSSLSGTGTPLHF. CDR3 nucleotide sequence: TGTGCCAGCAGCTCGCTATCCGGGACAGGGACACCCCTCCACTTT.

This clone occurred once. V gene TRBV24-1 combines with J gene TRBJ1-5; a possible D gene is TRBD1 (5 bases). Germline V lookup: CDR1 KGHDR, CDR2 SFDVKD. The CDR3 spans 15 residues. Trimming pared 4 bases from V and 7 bases from J, leaving 16 bases between. CDR3: CATSELGHLKQPQHF. In nucleotides, the CDR3 is TGTGCCACCAGTGAGCTCGGACACTTGAAGCAGCCCCAGCATTTT.

The chain has TRBV7-9 and TRBJ2-3; the match to TRBD2 covers 13 bases. Looked up from germline, CDR1 is SEHNR and CDR2 is FQNEAQ (reference sequence). The CDR3 runs to 16 residues. Germline trimming cut 4 bases from V and 3 bases from J; bases unmatched to any gene: 4. CDR3 protein: CASSWTSGSGTDTQYF. The CDR3 DNA follows: TGTGCCAGCAGCTGGACTAGCGGGAGTGGGACAGATACGCAGTATTTT.

The rearrangement links TRBV11-2 to TRBJ2-3; D remains unclear. V was shortened by 1 base and J by 1 base, with 12 bases between the two germline ends. Germline loops: CDR1 SGHAT, CDR2 FQNNGV. The CDR3 totals 16 residues. The CDR3 bases are TGTGCCAGCAGCTTAGGGGTCGGGTGGGGCACAGATACGCAGTATTTT. Amino acids: CASSLGVGWGTDTQYF. Full variable domain (remainder filled in from reference TRBV11-2 and TRBJ2-3): EAGVAQSPRYKIIEKRQSVAFWCNPISGHATLYWYQQILGQGPKLLIQFQNNGVVDDSQLPKDRFSAERLKGVDSTLKIQPAKLEDSAVYLCASSLGVGWGTDTQYFGPGTRLTVL.

The chain couples TRBV7-9 to TRBJ2-3, with 15 positions matching TRBD2. V gave up 4 bases and J gave up 6 bases; unmatched junction bases: 5. This CDR3 spans 16 amino acids. Germline assignment: CDR1 SEHNR and CDR2 FQNEAQ (reference sequence). This CDR3 is CASSSWTSGRGDTQYF. In DNA, the CDR3 is TGTGCCAGCAGCTCCTGGACTAGCGGGAGGGGGGATACGCAGTATTTT.

The J gene is TRBJ1-2, the V gene TRBV7-9, with D maybe TRBD1 (6 bases). V was trimmed by 1 base and J by 7 bases, leaving 19 bases between them. The V gene's germline CDR1 is SEHNR and CDR2 FQNEAQ (reference sequence). This CDR3 contains 16 residues. The CDR3 spells CASSLGHVTGSGGYTF. The CDR3 DNA is TGTGCCAGCAGCTTAGGCCACGTTACAGGGAGCGGTGGCTACACCTTC.

This clone was observed a single time. The genes are TRBV7-9 and TRBJ2-3; 7 nucleotides agree with TRBD1. V shed 5 bases and J 0 bases; nucleotides not matched to a gene: 5. This CDR3 contains 15 residues. Germline CDR1 and CDR2: SEHNR and FQNEAQ (reference sequence). CDR3 coding DNA: TGTGCCAGCAGCCCCTCGGGACAGAGCACAGATACGCAGTATTTT. Its protein is CASSPSGQSTDTQYF. The variable domain in full, completed from reference TRBV7-9 and TRBJ2-3, reads DTGVSQNPRHKITKRGQNVTFRCDPISEHNRLYWYRQTLGQGPEFLTYFQNEAQLEKSRLLSDRFSAERPKGSFSTLEIQRTEQGDSAMYLCASSPSGQSTDTQYFGPGTRLTVL.

V and J are TRBV19 and TRBJ2-2, with D tentatively TRBD1 or TRBD2 (5 bases each). Germline V gene data show CDR1 as LNHDA and CDR2 as SQIVND (reference sequence). The CDR3 has 15 residues. Trimming pared 5 bases from V and 5 bases from J, leaving 15 bases between. The CDR3 region is CASSEGLARTGELFF. The CDR3 coding sequence is TGTGCCAGTAGTGAGGGGCTAGCTCGGACCGGGGAGCTGTTTTTT.

J is TRBJ2-3 and V is TRBV9; D is possibly TRBD2 (5 bases). CDR3 length: 13 residues. Trimming cost V 2 bases and J 6 bases, with 10 bases left between them. Germline CDR1 SGDLS, CDR2 YYNGEE. CDR3 loop: CASSVGIQDTQYF. DNA for the CDR3: TGTGCCAGCAGCGTCGGGATCCAGGATACGCAGTATTTT.

The rearrangement uses TRBV7-8 and TRBJ1-1, with TRBD1 identical over 10 bases. Germline values: CDR1 SGHVS, CDR2 FQNEAQ. CDR3 length: 16 amino acids. J gave up 4 bases and V 0 bases, and 5 bases lay outside the gene matches. The CDR3 here is CASSLAQGTGATEAFF. The CDR3 nucleotides read TGTGCCAGCAGCTTAGCGCAAGGGACAGGGGCCACTGAAGCTTTCTTT.